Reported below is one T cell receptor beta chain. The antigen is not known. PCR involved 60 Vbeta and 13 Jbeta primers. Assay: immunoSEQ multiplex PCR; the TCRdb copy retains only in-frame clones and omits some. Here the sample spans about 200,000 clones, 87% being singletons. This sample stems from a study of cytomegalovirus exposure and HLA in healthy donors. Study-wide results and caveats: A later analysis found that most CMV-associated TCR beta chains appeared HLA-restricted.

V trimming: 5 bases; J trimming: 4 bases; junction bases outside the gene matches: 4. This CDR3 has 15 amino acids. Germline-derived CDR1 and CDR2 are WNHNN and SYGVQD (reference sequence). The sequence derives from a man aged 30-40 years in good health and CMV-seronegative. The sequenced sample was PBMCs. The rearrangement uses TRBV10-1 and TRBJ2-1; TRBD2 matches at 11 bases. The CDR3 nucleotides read TGCGCCAGCAGTCTACTAGCGGGGGCATACAATGAGCAGTTCTTC. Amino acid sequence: CASSLLAGAYNEQFF.